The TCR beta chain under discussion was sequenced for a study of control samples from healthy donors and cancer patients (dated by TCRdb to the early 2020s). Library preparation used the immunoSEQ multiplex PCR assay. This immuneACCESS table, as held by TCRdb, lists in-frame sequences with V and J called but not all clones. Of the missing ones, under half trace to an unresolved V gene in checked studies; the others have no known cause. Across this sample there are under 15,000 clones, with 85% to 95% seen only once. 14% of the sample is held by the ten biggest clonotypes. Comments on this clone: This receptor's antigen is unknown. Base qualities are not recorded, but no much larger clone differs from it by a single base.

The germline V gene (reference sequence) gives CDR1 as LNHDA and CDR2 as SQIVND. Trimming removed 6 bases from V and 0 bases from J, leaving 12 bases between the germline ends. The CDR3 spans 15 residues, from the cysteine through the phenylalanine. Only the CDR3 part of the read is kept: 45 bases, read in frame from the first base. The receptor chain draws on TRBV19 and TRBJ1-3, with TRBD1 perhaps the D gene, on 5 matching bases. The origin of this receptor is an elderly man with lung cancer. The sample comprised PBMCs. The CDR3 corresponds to CASRRGLFSGNTIYF. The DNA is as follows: TGTGCCAGTAGACGGGGCCTTTTCTCTGGAAACACCATATATTTT.